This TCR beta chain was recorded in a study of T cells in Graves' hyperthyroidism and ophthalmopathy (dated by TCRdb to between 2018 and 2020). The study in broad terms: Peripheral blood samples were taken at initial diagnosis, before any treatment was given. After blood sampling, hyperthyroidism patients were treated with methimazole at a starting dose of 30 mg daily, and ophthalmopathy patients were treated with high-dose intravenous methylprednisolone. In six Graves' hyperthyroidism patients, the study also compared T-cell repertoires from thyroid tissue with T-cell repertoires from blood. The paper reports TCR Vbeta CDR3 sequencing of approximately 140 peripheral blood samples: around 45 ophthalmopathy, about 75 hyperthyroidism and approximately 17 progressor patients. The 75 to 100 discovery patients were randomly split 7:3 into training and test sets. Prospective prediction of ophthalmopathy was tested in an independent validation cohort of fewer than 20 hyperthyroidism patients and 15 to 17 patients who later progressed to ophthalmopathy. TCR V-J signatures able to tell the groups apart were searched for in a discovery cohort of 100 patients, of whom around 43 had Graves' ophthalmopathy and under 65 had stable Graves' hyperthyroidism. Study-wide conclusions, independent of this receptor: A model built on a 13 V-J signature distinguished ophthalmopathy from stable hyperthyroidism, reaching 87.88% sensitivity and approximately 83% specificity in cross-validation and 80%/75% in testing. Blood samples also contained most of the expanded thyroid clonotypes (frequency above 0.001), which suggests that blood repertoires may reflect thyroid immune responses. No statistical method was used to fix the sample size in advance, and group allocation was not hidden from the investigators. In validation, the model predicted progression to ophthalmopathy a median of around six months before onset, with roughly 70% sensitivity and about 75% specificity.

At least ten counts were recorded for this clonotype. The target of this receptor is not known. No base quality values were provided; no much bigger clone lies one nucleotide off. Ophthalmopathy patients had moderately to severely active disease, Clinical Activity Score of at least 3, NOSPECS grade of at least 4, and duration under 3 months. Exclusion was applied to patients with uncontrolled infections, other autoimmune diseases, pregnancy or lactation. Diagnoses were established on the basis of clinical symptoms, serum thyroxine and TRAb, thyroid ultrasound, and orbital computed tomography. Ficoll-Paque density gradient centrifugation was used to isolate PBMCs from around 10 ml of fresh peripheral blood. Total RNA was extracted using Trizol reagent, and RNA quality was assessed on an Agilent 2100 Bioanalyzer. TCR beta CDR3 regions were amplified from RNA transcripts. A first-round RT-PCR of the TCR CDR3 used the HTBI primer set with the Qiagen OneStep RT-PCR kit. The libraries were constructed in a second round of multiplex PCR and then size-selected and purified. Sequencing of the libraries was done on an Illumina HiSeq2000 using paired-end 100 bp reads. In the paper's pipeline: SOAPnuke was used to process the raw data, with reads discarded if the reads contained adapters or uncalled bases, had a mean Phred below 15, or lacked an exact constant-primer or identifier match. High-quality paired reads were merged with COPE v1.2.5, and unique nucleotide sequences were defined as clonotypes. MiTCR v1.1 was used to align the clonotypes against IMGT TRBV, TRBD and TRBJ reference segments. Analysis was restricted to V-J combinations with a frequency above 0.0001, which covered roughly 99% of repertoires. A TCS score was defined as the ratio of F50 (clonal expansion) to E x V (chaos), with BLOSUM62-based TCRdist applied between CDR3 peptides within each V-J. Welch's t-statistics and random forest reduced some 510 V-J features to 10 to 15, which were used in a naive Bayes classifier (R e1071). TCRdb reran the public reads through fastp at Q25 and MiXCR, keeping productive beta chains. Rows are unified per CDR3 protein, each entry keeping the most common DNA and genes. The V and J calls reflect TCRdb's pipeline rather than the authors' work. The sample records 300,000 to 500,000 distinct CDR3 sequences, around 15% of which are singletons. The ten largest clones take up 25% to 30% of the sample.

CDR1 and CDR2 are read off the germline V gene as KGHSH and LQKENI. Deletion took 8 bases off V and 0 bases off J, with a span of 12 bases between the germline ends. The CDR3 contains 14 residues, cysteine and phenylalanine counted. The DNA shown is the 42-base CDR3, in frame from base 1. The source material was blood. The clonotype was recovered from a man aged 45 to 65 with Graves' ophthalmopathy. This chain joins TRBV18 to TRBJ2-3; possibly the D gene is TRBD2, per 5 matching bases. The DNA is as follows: TGTGCCAGCCAAGCGGTAACTAGCACAGATACGCAGTATTTT. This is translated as CASQAVTSTDTQYF.